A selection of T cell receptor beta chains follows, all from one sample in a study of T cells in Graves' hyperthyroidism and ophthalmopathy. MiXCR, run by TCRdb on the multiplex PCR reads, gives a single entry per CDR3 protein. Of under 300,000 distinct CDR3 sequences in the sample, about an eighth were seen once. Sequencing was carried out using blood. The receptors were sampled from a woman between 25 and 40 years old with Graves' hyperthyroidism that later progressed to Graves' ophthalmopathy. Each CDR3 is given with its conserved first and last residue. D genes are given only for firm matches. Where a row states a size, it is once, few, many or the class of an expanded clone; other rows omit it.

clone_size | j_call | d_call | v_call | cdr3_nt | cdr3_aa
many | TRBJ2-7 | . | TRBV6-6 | TGTGCCAGCAGTTACTCCAAGGGCCCCTACGAGCAGTACTTC | CASSYSKGPYEQYF
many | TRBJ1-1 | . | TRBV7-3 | TGTGCCAGCAGCTTCCCCGGGGCAGGTAAAGCTTTCTTT | CASSFPGAGKAFF
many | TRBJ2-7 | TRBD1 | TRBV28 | TGTGCCAGCAGTTTAGGGGGGAGTCAGGGGGCGTTTTACTACGAGCAGTACTTC | CASSLGGSQGAFYYEQYF
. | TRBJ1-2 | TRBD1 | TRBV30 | TGTGCCTGGAGTGTAGTCGGGACAGGCTATGGCTACACCTTC | CAWSVVGTGYGYTF
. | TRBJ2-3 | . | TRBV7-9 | TGTGCCAGCAGCTTACCCGGGGCGCCCACAGATACGCAGTATTTT | CASSLPGAPTDTQYF
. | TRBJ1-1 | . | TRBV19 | TGTGCCAGTAGTATAGGCCAAGGTCTGGCGCTGACTGAAGCTTTCTTT | CASSIGQGLALTEAFF
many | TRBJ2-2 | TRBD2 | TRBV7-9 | TGTGCCAGCGTACGGGACAGATGGACTAGCGGGAGTGGAGGGGAGCTGTTTTTT | CASVRDRWTSGSGGELFF
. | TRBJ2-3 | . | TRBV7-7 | TGTGCTAGCAGCTTAGAGGCGCGATCGGATACGCAGTATTTT | CASSLEARSDTQYF
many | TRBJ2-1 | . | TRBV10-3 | TGTGCCATCAGTGTAGCGGATTGGATCAATGAGCAGTTCTTC | CAISVADWINEQFF
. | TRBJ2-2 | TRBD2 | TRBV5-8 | TGTGCTTATAAGCACCGACTAGCGGGAGTTCGCACCGGGGAGCTGTTTTTT | CAYKHRLAGVRTGELFF
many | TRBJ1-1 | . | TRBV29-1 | TGCAGCGTAGTTGACAGGACGAACACTGAAGCTTTCTTT | CSVVDRTNTEAFF
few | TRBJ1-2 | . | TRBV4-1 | TGCGCCAGCAGCCCCGAGTGGACGGGTAACTATGGCTACACCTTC | CASSPEWTGNYGYTF
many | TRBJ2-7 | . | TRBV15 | TGTGCCACCAGCAGAAAGGGGGGACAGACACCTTACGAGCAGTACTTC | CATSRKGGQTPYEQYF
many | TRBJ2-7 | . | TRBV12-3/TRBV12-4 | TGTGCCAGCAGTTTCTTCCCAGGGTTGAGCTACGAGCAGTACTTC | CASSFFPGLSYEQYF
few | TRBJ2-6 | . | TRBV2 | TGTGCCAGAGGGGAGGGGGCGGGGGGGGCCAACGTCCTGACTTTC | CARGEGAGGANVLTF
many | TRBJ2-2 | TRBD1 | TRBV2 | TGTGCCGGCTGGACAGGGGACACCGGGGAGCTGTTTTTT | CAGWTGDTGELFF
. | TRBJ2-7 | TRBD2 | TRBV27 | TGTGCCAGCAGTAGCGGGAGAGGATACGAGCAGTACTTC | CASSSGRGYEQYF
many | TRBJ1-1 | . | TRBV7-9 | TGTGCCACGACCCGCAGGGGAGAGGAGGACACTGAAGCTTTCTTT | CATTRRGEEDTEAFF
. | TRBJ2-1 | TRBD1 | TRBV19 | TGTGCCAGTAGTATACAGTGGACAGGGGGCTTCAATGAGCAGTTCTTC | CASSIQWTGGFNEQFF
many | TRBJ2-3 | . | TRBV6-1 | TGTGCCAGCAGTTATTCCGACAGCAACACAGATACGCAGTATTTT | CASSYSDSNTDTQYF
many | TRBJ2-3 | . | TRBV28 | TGTGCCAGCAGTTTAGCGGGGGCTAGCACAGATACGCAGTATTTT | CASSLAGASTDTQYF
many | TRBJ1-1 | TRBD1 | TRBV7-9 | TGTGCCAGCAGTACCCAGGGGGCATCTGGGACTGAAGCTTTCTTT | CASSTQGASGTEAFF
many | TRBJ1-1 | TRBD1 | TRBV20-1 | TGCAGTGCTAGAGCGTGGCAGGGGGGAACTGAAGCTTTCTTT | CSARAWQGGTEAFF
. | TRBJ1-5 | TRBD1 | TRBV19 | TGTGCCAGTAGTATTTCCCCGACAGGGGGAAATAGCAATCAGCCCCAGCATTTT | CASSISPTGGNSNQPQHF
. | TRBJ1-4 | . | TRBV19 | TGTGCCAGTAGTGCAGGGGACGCAACTAATGAAAAACTGTTTTTT | CASSAGDATNEKLFF
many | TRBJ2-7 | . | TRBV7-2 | TGTGCCAGCAGCTATGGTCAGGACAGTTCCTACGAGCAGTACTTC | CASSYGQDSSYEQYF
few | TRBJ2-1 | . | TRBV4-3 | TGCGCCAGCAGCCAAGCCCCCTGGCTAGCCGCTTACAATGAGCAGTTCTTC | CASSQAPWLAAYNEQFF
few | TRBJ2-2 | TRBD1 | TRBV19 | TGTGCCAGTAGTGACCAGGACAGGGATGCCGGGGAGCTGTTTTTT | CASSDQDRDAGELFF
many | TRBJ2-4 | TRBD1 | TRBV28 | TGTGCCTCCGGGATAGACAGGGGGAACATTCAGTACTTC | CASGIDRGNIQYF
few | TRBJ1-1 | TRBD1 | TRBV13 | TGTGCCAGCAGCAAAAGACAGGGACAGACTGAAGCTTTCTTT | CASSKRQGQTEAFF
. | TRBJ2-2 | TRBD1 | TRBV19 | TGTGCCAGTAGTCCCGGGACAGGGGGCCCCGGGGAGCTGTTTTTT | CASSPGTGGPGELFF
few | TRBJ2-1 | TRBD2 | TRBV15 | TGTGCCACCAGCCGAGAGGGTAGCGGGAGTCTAATGCAGTTCTTC | CATSREGSGSLMQFF